Included here is one T cell receptor beta chain sequence, with context. It lacks a known antigen. The record has no base qualities; no much larger clone is one base away. As encoded in the germline V gene, CDR1 is SGHDT while CDR2 is YYEEEE. CDR3 length: 15 amino acids, cysteine to phenylalanine. Just the 45-base CDR3 DNA is kept, in frame starting at base 1. V is pared back by 1 base and J by 2 bases, with 13 bases lying between the germline termini. This sample was taken from a study of molecular identifiers for immune sequencing clone quantification (dated by TCRdb to 2016 to 2019). About the investigation overall: For a replicate experiment, RNA from approximately 20,000 or 100,000 naive CD8 T cells was divided into five aliquots, and four of the five aliquots were sequenced. CD8 T cells were used in a methods study to benchmark molecular-identifier clustering-based TCR repertoire sequencing (MIDCIRS) and TCR RNA copy counting. What the work shows at the level of the full study, not this receptor alone: When barcode sub-clustering was left out, chimeric consensus sequences inflated TCR diversity, with chimeras reaching as high as 47%. In CMV-specific effector cells, clones with more than 20 RNA copies accounted for over 99% of molecules, whereas in naive cells such clones accounted for under 1%. The naive libraries included spiked-in Jurkat TCR RNA (approximately ten copies' worth), and this RNA is not part of the donor repertoire. Highly expanded clone sizes could be underestimated because identical TCR molecules may share a barcode. Modeling gave about 3.2 recovered TCR RNA copies per cell versus about 10 by digital PCR, implying approximately 30% capture efficiency. Spiked-in Jurkat TCR RNA equal to a single cell's worth was reported to be detectable even within 1,100,000 naive CD8 T cells.

Naive CD8 T cell libraries were made from approximately 20,000 to 1,000,000 sorted cells using 10%, 30% or 50% of purified RNA. Naive CD8 T cells were FACS-sorted as CD8+CD4-CCR7+CD45RA+ on a BD FACSAria II into RLT Plus buffer. Detection sensitivity was tested by spiking Jurkat RNA equal to over 8 TCR copies' worth into samples containing about 19,000-1,000,000 naive CD8 T cells. Enrichment of CD8 T cells was done with RosetteSep CD8+ T Cell Enrichment Cocktail plus Ficoll-Paque, and ACK red cell lysis came afterward. Libraries were built with PCR. The instrument was a NextSeq 500. Bulk TCR libraries were prepared as previously described, using TCR primers listed in Table S5. Purification of total RNA was performed with the Qiagen AllPrep DNA/RNA kit. Before analysis, reads from multiple sequencing runs of the same library were pooled. In the source study's methods: Reads were retained only if an exact TCR constant sequence was present, and the retained reads were trimmed to 150 nt and grouped according to their 12-nt molecular barcodes. Within each barcode group, reads were sub-clustered at a 15% Levenshtein threshold, and quality-weighted consensus sequences were built per RNA molecule. Non-functional sequences were removed, as were lower-count sequences one edit away from another. Barcode sub-clusters with fewer than 20% of the maximum read count were removed, based on fitting two negative binomial distributions. TCRdb ran its own pipeline on the public reads, namely fastp trimming at Q25 and MiXCR clone calling, and kept in-frame beta chains. Identical CDR3 proteins give one entry, which carries the most common genes and DNA. The V and J calls and clone size are TCRdb's, not the authors'. The sample table lists under 600,000 distinct CDR3 sequences, about a quarter of them with a count of one. Around 0.76% of the sample belongs to the ten largest clones.

This receptor was obtained from a human donor in good health. Some libraries in this study had Jurkat cell RNA spiked in. Sequencing was carried out using naive CD8+ T cells from blood, with Jurkat cell RNA spiked in. The meaning of the sample's cell subset or site label: FACS-sorted CD8+CD4-CCR7+CD45RA+ naive T cells. The V gene is TRBV5-6 and the J gene is TRBJ2-7; tentative D gene TRBD2, with 6 bases matching. CDR3 protein: CASSLWGRQPYEQYF. The nucleotides are TGTGCCAGCAGCTTGTGGGGGAGGCAACCCTACGAGCAGTACTTC.